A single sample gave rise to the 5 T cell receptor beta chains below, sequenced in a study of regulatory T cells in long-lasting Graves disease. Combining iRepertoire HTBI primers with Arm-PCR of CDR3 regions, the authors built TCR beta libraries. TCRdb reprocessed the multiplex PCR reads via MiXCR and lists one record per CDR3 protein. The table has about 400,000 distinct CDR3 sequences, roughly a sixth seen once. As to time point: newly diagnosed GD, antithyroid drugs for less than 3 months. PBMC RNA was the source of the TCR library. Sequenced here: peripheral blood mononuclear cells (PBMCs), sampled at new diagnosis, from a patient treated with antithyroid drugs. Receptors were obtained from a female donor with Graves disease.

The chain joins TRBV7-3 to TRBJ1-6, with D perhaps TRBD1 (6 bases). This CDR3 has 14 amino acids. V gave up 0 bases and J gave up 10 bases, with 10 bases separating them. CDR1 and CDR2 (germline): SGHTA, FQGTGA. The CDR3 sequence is CASSLTPGGSPLHF. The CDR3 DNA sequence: TGTGCCAGCAGCTTAACCCCCGGGGGCTCACCCCTCCACTTT. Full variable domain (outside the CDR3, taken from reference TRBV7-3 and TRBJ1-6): GAGVSQTPSNKVTEKGKYVELRCDPISGHTALYWYRQSLGQGPEFLIYFQGTGAADDSGLPNDRFFAVRPEGSVSTLKIQRTERGDSAVYLCASSLTPGGSPLHFGNGTRLTVT.

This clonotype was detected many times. The CDR3 DNA reads TGTGCCAGCAGGGGAGGGGGAAACACCATATATTTT. Its translation is CASRGGGNTIYF. V gene TRBV27 combines with J gene TRBJ1-3; no firm D call. The CDR3 length is 12 residues. Germline V gene sequence: CDR1 MNHEY, CDR2 SMNVEV (reference sequence). The V and J ends lost 6 bases and 4 bases respectively, with 7 bases between them.

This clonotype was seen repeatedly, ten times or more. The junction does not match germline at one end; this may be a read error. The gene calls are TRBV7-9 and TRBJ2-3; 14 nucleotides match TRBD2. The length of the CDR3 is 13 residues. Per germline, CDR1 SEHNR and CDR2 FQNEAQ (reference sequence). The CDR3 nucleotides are TGTGCCAGCAGCGACACCGGACTAGCGGGAGGTCATTTT. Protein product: CASSDTGLAGGHF.

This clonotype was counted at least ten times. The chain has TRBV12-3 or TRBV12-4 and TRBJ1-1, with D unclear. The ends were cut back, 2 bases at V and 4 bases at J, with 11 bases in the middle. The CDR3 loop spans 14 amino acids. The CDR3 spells CASSLRHEGTEAFF. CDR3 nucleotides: TGTGCCAGCAGTTTAAGACACGAGGGCACTGAAGCTTTCTTT.

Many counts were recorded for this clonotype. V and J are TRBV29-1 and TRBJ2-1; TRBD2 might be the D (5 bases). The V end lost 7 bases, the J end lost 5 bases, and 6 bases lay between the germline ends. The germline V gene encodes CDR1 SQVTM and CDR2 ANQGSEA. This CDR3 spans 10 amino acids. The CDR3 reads CSAGDNEQFF. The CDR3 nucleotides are TGCAGCGCCGGGGACAATGAGCAGTTCTTC.